The 5 T cell receptor beta chains given below trace back to one sample, sequenced in a study of long-term antiretroviral therapy in people with HIV. Researchers ran immunoSEQ v3.0 at survey level. Sequencing was performed with immunoSEQ multiplex PCR; in TCRdb, only in-frame clones are kept and a portion is missing. The data contain roughly 30,000 clones, around 85% of them singletons. The source was unsorted PBMCs, collected 0.8 years before starting antiretroviral therapy. The receptors stem from a man aged 18 to 30 with HIV.

This CDR3 reads CASIHTGAPYNEQFF. The CDR3 region has the DNA TGTGCCAGCATTCATACGGGAGCCCCGTACAATGAGCAGTTCTTC. The V call is TRBV7-9, the J call TRBJ2-1; possible D gene TRBD2, 6 bases. The V end was cut by 7 bases, the J end by 4 bases, with 17 bases between. Germline V gene data show CDR1 as SEHNR and CDR2 as FQNEAQ (reference sequence). CDR3 length equals 15 residues.

This clone has a single count. This chain links TRBV6-5 with TRBJ1-2, with D possibly TRBD1 on 5 matching bases. Germline V CDR1 and CDR2: MNHEY, SVGAGI. V shed 6 bases and J shed 5 bases, with 19 bases lying between them. The CDR3 totals 15 residues. The CDR3 protein is CASSPPRASVYGYTF. CDR3 DNA sequence: TGTGCCAGCAGCCCCCCCAGGGCCTCGGTATATGGCTACACCTTC.

This clone occurred once. J is TRBJ2-7 and V is TRBV5-6; D not certain. This CDR3 spans 15 amino acids. Germline CDR1 SGHDT, CDR2 YYEEEE. Trimming took off 2 bases at V and 2 bases at J, with 14 bases between the two ends. The CDR3 bases are TGTGCCAGCAGCTTACCCGGACGGCCAACCTACGAGCAGTACTTC. Translating it yields CASSLPGRPTYEQYF.

CDR3 bases: TGTGCCAGCAGGGTGGATAATTCACCCCTCCACTTT. Translating gives CASRVDNSPLHF. This chain joins TRBV5-4 and TRBJ1-6, with D unresolved. V was pared by 5 bases and J by 5 bases, with 5 bases between. Germline V gives CDR1 SGHNT, CDR2 YYREEE (reference sequence). This CDR3 region has 12 residues.

The V gene is TRBV5-1, the J gene TRBJ2-5; the D gene is possibly TRBD1 (6 bases). This CDR3 contains 19 residues. Germline CDR1 and CDR2: SGHRS and YFSETQ. V was clipped by 2 bases and J by 3 bases, with 26 bases between them. In DNA form, the CDR3 reads TGCGCCAGCAGCTTAGGGAATCGTAATCCCTGGACAGAGGAAGAGACCCAGTACTTC. Amino acid sequence: CASSLGNRNPWTEEETQYF.